In this sample, the clone carrying this TCR beta chain turned up a few times. Its antigen remains unidentified. The junction had 8 bases not matched to a gene; V was cut back by 7 bases and J by 4 bases. The CDR3 spans 15 residues. Looked up from germline, CDR1 is SNHLY and CDR2 is FYNNEI. This entry comes from a study of vaccination effects on CD4 cells after COVID-19. The ViraFEST assay expanded antigen-specific CD4+ T cells with viral peptide pools before sequencing. It was after roughly 11 days of culture that CD4+ T cells were isolated. Subjects were given two BNT162b2 or mRNA-1273 vaccine doses. People in the vaccine group had not been infected with SARS-CoV-2 before, and their nucleocapsid antibodies were negative. Sequencing was performed with immunoSEQ multiplex PCR; in TCRdb, only in-frame clones are kept and a portion is missing. The sample yields 25,000 to 30,000 clones, roughly 77% seen once.

This chain uses TRBV2 with TRBJ1-5; 9 bases map to TRBD1. This TCR was sampled from a human donor who received a COVID-19 vaccine. The sequenced sample was CD4+ T cells from PBMCs cultured with HCoV-229E spike peptides, obtained after COVID-19 vaccination. This CDR3 reads CASNIQGATNQPQHF. The CDR3 DNA reads as TGTGCCAGCAATATACAGGGGGCGACTAATCAGCCCCAGCATTTT. Looking up the rest from reference TRBV2 and TRBJ1-5 gives the full variable domain: EPEVTQTPSHQVTQMGQEVILRCVPISNHLYFYWYRQILGQKVEFLVSFYNNEISEKSEIFDDQFSVERPDGSNFTLKIRSTKLEDSAMYFCASNIQGATNQPQHFGDGTRLSIL.